The 2 T cell receptor beta chains below come from one sample, sequenced in a study of T cell responses to AZD1222 COVID-19 vaccine. Clones were sequenced by immunoSEQ multiplex PCR, and TCRdb holds only the in-frame ones, with some missing. The sample has 150,000 or so clones; 80% to 95% are singletons. The material was peripheral blood, obtained 28 days after the second AZD1222 dose. The receptors derive from an adult who received the AZD1222 COVID-19 vaccine.

The chain uses TRBV12-1 and TRBJ2-7; no check of the table's D call, TRBD2, against the DNA was made. TRBV12-1 is annotated as a pseudogene. CDR3 length: 21 residues. The CDR3 sequence is CASSSANRLREREPPAYEQYF. The CDR3 DNA is TGTGCCAGCAGCTCCGCGAATCGACTGCGAGAGAGGGAACCCCCGGCCTACGAGCAGTACTTC.

The V gene is TRBV4-2, the J gene TRBJ1-5; unclear D gene. Trimming shortened V by 0 bases and J by 0 bases, and 12 bases separated the two germline ends. Per the germline V gene, CDR1 is LGHNA and CDR2 is YNFKEQ. The CDR3 length is 17 residues. DNA for the CDR3: TGTGCCAGCAGCCAAGAACCCCGTGCGGTTAGCAATCAGCCCCAGCATTTT. Translation gives CASSQEPRAVSNQPQHF.